This T cell receptor (beta chain) appears in the sequencing data of a study of T cells in Graves' hyperthyroidism and ophthalmopathy. The source material, RNA transcripts, was used to amplify TCR beta CDR3 regions. With the HTBI primer set, the TCR CDR3 went through a first round of RT-PCR. A single record per CDR3 protein comes from TCRdb applying MiXCR to the multiplex PCR reads. There are about 500,000 distinct CDR3 sequences in the sample; 40% to 55% occur only once, and about 45% lies in the top ten. Exclusion followed for patients with uncontrolled infection, other autoimmune disease, pregnancy or lactation. Thyroid ultrasound, orbital computed tomography, clinical symptoms, and serum thyroxine and TRAb underpinned diagnoses. The study's findings and limits: Model-based prediction identified ophthalmopathy a median about 7 months prior to its onset. Researchers found most expanded thyroid clonotypes above 0.001 in blood as well.

This clonotype was detected once. As yet, its antigen is unknown. Specimen: peripheral blood or thyroid tissue (not recorded which). This TCR was recovered from an adult woman with Graves' disease, either hyperthyroidism or ophthalmopathy (not recorded which).

The CDR3 region has the DNA TGTGCCAGCAGTTATGATTCGGGGAGCTATGGCTACACCTTC. This sequence encodes CASSYDSGSYGYTF. The chain has TRBV6-1 and TRBJ1-2; D is unresolved. V lost 5 bases, J lost 4 bases, and 14 bases lay in between. The CDR3 loop spans 14 amino acids. Looked up from germline, CDR1 is MNHNS and CDR2 is SASEGT.